This T cell receptor (beta chain) was captured in a study of T cells in Graves' hyperthyroidism and ophthalmopathy. Study results and caveats: The majority of expanded thyroid clonotypes above 0.001 also appeared in blood. Median prediction lead before ophthalmopathy onset was around 6.9 months with the model.

This clonotype occurred many times. The antigen remains unidentified. Clinical symptoms, serum thyroxine and TRAb, thyroid ultrasound and orbital computed tomography together formed the diagnostic basis. TCR beta CDR3 regions were amplified from RNA. The HTBI set primed first-round TCR CDR3 RT-PCR. TCRdb recomputed calls from the multiplex PCR reads with MiXCR, one row per CDR3 protein. This table has about 250,000 distinct CDR3 sequences, around 22% appearing once. Sequencing was carried out using blood. This TCR was recovered from a man aged 30-40 years with Graves' ophthalmopathy.

In DNA, the CDR3 is TGTGCCAGCTCACCACCCGGACAGGGCGCCTACGAGCAGTACTTC. Translation: CASSPPGQGAYEQYF. This sequence joins TRBV18 and TRBJ2-7; 8 positions match TRBD1. Germline trimming cut 0 bases from V and 2 bases from J; bases unmatched to any gene: 3. Germline CDR1 and CDR2: KGHSH and LQKENI. This CDR3 has 15 amino acids.